This T cell receptor beta chain was found in a study of beta chain features in type 1 diabetes. Study-level findings and limits: Among patients with Type 1 diabetes, TCRB CDR3s were moderately but significantly shorter in every one of the four CD4+ subsets.

Expressed TCRB transcripts were sequenced because the isolated RNA had all been reverse transcribed beforehand. Generated by immunoSEQ multiplex PCR, the TCRdb table keeps only in-frame clones and is missing some. The data show 400,000 to 600,000 clones, with roughly 30% seen just once and around 0.065% held by the top ten. About this clone itself: The target antigen is unknown.

A heparinised blood draw that averaged roughly 120 mL was obtained once from each donor. Sequencing was performed on naive CD4+ T cells from blood. The sequence was collected from a man aged 18 to 29 in good health.

CDR3 residues: CASSLDRAGNQPQHF. Here the CDR3 DNA reads TGTGCCAGCAGCTTAGATAGGGCTGGCAATCAGCCCCAGCATTTT. The rearrangement joins TRBV7-2 to TRBJ1-5; D is uncertain. Deletions cut 1 base from V and 2 bases from J, with 9 bases between. This CDR3 region has 15 residues. The V gene's germline CDR1 is SGHTA and CDR2 FQGNSA.